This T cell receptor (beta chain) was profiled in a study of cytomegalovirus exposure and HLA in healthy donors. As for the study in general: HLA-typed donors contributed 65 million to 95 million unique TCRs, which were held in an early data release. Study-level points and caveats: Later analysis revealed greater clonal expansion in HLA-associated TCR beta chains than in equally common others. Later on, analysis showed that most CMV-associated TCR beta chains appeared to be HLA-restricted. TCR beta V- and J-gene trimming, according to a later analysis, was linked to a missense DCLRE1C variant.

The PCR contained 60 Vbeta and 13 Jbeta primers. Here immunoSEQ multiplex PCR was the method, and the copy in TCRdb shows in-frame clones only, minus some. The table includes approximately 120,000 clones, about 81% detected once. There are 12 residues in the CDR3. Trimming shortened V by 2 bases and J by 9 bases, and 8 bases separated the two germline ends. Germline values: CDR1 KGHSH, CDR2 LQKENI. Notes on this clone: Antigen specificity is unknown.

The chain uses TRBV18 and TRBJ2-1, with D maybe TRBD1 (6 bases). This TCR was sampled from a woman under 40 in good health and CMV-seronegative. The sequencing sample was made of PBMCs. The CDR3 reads CASSPRGSEQFF. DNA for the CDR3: TGTGCCAGCTCACCAAGGGGGAGTGAGCAGTTCTTC.